This TCR beta chain was sequenced in a study of Ad26.COV2.S vaccination and SARS-CoV-2 variants. Study-level results: Responses of spike-specific T cells (both CD8+ and CD4+) reportedly showed substantial breadth after vaccination. Measures of TCR breadth and depth may have fallen short of total T cell responses.

Only in-frame clones appear in the TCRdb table, and some are missing; sequencing was by immunoSEQ multiplex PCR. Here the sample spans around 320,000 clones, roughly 87% being singletons. About this clone: Its matching antigen is unknown.

Treatment here: some 20 received Ad26.COV2.S at low or high dose, single or two shots; 5 received placebo; per-sample allocation not given. It was on day 63 after the first vaccine or placebo injection that samples were taken. The donor's status was that of an adult aged 18-55 years in Boston. Vaccination employed an Ad26 vector expressing the Wuhan-strain SARS-CoV-2 spike. Trimming stripped 2 bases from V and 1 base from J, with 9 bases between. CDR3 length: 14 amino acids. Germline CDR1 reads KGHSH; CDR2 reads LQKENI. The chain uses TRBV18 and TRBJ2-7, with D possibly matching TRBD1 (6 bases). This specimen consisted of peripheral blood, obtained in a trial of Ad26.COV2.S vaccine versus placebo. The receptor was isolated from a person aged 18-60 years who received the Ad26.COV2.S COVID-19 vaccine or a placebo. CDR3 amino acids: CASSPVTGSYEQYF. The CDR3 DNA reads as TGTGCCAGCTCACCAGTAACAGGGTCCTACGAGCAGTACTTC. Variable domain in full (rest from reference TRBV18 and TRBJ2-7): NAGVMQNPRHLVRRRGQEARLRCSPMKGHSHVYWYRQLPEEGLKFMVYLQKENIIDESGMPKERFSAEFPKEGPSILRIQQVVRGDSAAYFCASSPVTGSYEQYFGPGTRLTVT.